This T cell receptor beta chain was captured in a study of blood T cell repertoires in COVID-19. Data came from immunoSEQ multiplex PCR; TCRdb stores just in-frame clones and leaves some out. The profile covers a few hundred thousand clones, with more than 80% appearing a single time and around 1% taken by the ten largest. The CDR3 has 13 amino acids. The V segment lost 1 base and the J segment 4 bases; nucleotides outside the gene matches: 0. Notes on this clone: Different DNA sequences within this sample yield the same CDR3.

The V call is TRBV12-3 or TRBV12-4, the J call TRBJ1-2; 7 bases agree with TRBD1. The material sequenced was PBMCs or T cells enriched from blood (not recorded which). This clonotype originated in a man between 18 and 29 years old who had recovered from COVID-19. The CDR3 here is CASSLGQGYGYTF. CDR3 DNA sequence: TGTGCCAGCAGTTTAGGACAGGGCTATGGCTACACCTTC.